This TCR beta chain was sequenced during a study of T cells after yellow fever vaccination (dated by TCRdb to between 2019 and 2020). About the full investigation: The SMART-Seq v4 Ultra Low Input RNA kit was used to prepare libraries from fractions with low cell numbers. To follow T-cell clones before and after primary and booster YFV17D yellow fever vaccination, bulk TCR alpha and beta repertoires were sequenced over time. Two healthy male donors made up the cohort, one aged 18 to 30 years and the other aged 30 to 39 years. Bulk PBMC replicates and cell subsets were isolated from blood drawn at multiple timepoints before and after both primary and secondary immunization. Overall results and qualifications from the work: Most clones expanded after primary vaccination were re-detected after the booster (almost 98% of CD4 and approximately 88% of CD8), suggesting broad memory maintenance. Compared with the primary T-cell response, the secondary T-cell response was weaker but faster, peaking on day 5 rather than day 15. A small fraction of clonotypes showed up in both the CD4 and CD8 compartments, probably as a result of convergent recombination. Only a couple of donors were included in the study, so the extent to which the findings can be generalized is limited. FACS-sorted repertoires could contain abundant contaminating clonotypes from the bulk population, so computational filtering was required.

The instrument given in TCRdb is Illumina NovaSeq 6000. TCR cDNA was made using 5'RACE template switching, a step that added a universal primer site and unique molecular identifiers. Priming for cDNA synthesis came from both the TCR alpha and TCR beta constant segments. Libraries were amplified in two PCR steps, with sample barcodes and sequencing adapters added in the second step. Sequencing of the libraries was done on either Illumina HiSeq 2500 (2x100 bp) or NovaSeq (2x150 bp). Per the source publication's procedure: Demultiplexing of reads and collapsing into UMI consensus sequences were performed with MIGEC, and V(D)J alignment was carried out with MiXCR. Using edgeR on replicate PBMC samples, clonotypes were called vaccine-responding if FDR was below 0.01 and the log2 fold change was above 5 up to day 15. CD4 or CD8 identity was assigned to each bulk clonotype according to whether the clonotype was present at higher abundance in the sequenced CD4 repertoire or the sequenced CD8 repertoire. The public reads were run again by TCRdb, first through fastp at Q25 and then through MiXCR, and only productive beta chains were kept. Every distinct CDR3 protein forms one entry, paired with its most common genes and DNA. The authors' filters were not applied to this entry. This sample is represented by about 210,000 distinct CDR3 sequences; approximately 3.3% of them were singletons. 2.5% to 3.5% of the sample lies in the top ten.

Explained via the paper, the treatment or condition label denotes: live attenuated yellow fever vaccine strain. PBMCs were isolated from peripheral blood using a standard Ficoll-Paque protocol. CD4 and CD8 T-cell fractions were isolated with Dynabeads CD4 and CD8 positive selection kits. TriZol was used to extract RNA from bulk PBMCs, from CD4 and CD8 fractions, and from dextramer-positive and dextramer-negative fractions. This clonotype has a handful of counts. Its antigen target is currently unknown. Base quality data are lacking; no much larger clone is found one base away. Looking up the germline V gene yields CDR1 MGHRA and CDR2 YSYEKL. At the junction V is shortened by 5 bases and J by 3 bases, with 16 bases in between. The CDR3 contains 15 residues, cysteine and phenylalanine counted. The CDR3 DNA has 45 bases and is translated from base 1.

The rearrangement joined TRBV4-1 to TRBJ1-1; TRBD1 could be the D gene, as 5 bases match. The source was CD4+ T cells sorted from PBMCs, collected 10 days after the yellow fever booster vaccination. This clonotype was sampled from a man younger than 30 who received the YFV17D yellow fever vaccine. The CDR3 sequence is CASSLTPGLHTEAFF. The bases read TGCGCCAGCAGCTTAACCCCAGGGCTGCACACTGAAGCTTTCTTT.